The clone carrying this TCR beta chain was seen repeatedly, ten times or more. Its antigen is not identified. Trimming cost V 1 base and J 10 bases; bases outside gene matches: 5. Germline CDR1 DFQATT, CDR2 SNEGSKA (reference sequence). The length of the CDR3 is 12 residues. Amplification of TCR alpha and beta CDR3 regions from RNA used iRepertoire nested multiplex PCR. TCRdb itself ran the multiplex PCR reads through MiXCR, one entry per CDR3 protein. The repertoire holds around 100,000 distinct CDR3 sequences, about 28% seen once, with about 40% in the top ten. This sample is part of a study of glioma-infiltrating T cells. Study-level results: Above-expected tissue-blood divergence occurred in all gliomas, most in low-grade ones.

The chain uses TRBV20-1 and TRBJ1-2; 8 nucleotides agree with TRBD1. The sequence was collected from a human donor with low-grade glioma or glioblastoma, undergoing nonglioma brain surgery, or in good health (not recorded which). Sequences were obtained from glioma tissue, nonneoplastic brain tissue, or PBMCs (not recorded which). Here the CDR3 DNA reads TGCAGTGCTAGAGCGGGACAGGACGTCTACACCTTC. It specifies CSARAGQDVYTF.